This is a list of T cell receptor beta chains from one sample in a study of T cells expressing NK-cell markers. TCRdb reprocessed the 5' RACE reads and reports one entry per CDR3 protein, with no DNA. The listing contains fewer than 300,000 distinct CDR3 sequences. Sequenced: blood T cells: a sorted CD56 or NKG2C T cell subset, CD4+ or CD8+ T cells, or bulk PBMC T cells (not recorded which). The receptors shown here come from a woman between 18 and 69 years old in good health. Each CDR3 is given with its conserved first and last residue.

V gene	J gene	CDR3 protein
TRBV28	TRBJ2-5	CASSPYVGWFRETQYF
TRBV5-1	TRBJ1-2	CASSLTTGTGAYGYIF
TRBV21-1	TRBJ2-1	CASSVVVEGVQFF
TRBV20-1	TRBJ2-6	CSARGHRAGANVLTF
TRBV5-4	TRBJ1-1	CASSLEPVNTEAFF
TRBV7-8	TRBJ2-1	CASSYAPLAGAASYNEQFF
TRBV29-1	TRBJ1-1	CSVDRSNTEAFF
TRBV5-1	TRBJ2-7	CASSFVSSETRIYEQYF
TRBV3-1	TRBJ2-4	CASSQDPGRGPDIQYF
TRBV9	TRBJ2-3	CASSARTATDTQYF
TRBV19	TRBJ2-7	CASSSPGTSGIKQYF
TRBV7-9	TRBJ2-1	CASSTKNEQFF
TRBV11-3	TRBJ2-1	CASSSGTRGANEQFF
TRBV4-3	TRBJ1-2	CASSQWPPNRGGYTF
TRBV14	TRBJ1-2	CASSQDSGRNYGYTF
TRBV20-1	TRBJ1-4	CSARAGEYEKLFF
TRBV7-2	TRBJ1-5	CASSLTADSNQPQHF
TRBV7-3	TRBJ2-1	CASSLIAGKGGEQFF
TRBV29-1	TRBJ2-3	CSVTGADTDTQYF
TRBV27	TRBJ2-7	CASTSTSGRTAYEQYF
TRBV12-3/TRBV12-4	TRBJ2-1	CASSFYAGSYNEQFF
TRBV13	TRBJ2-4	CASSARQGGLAKNIQYF
TRBV20-1	TRBJ2-3	CSAPSVATQYF
TRBV27	TRBJ2-7	CASSLGDYPYEQYF